The 2 T cell receptor beta chains presented below share a single source sample, sequenced in a study of CD8 T cells in Susac syndrome. The RNA, about 0.45 to 1 ug, was put through reverse transcription using random hexamers. One entry per CDR3 protein results from TCRdb running MiXCR on the immunoSEQ multiplex PCR reads. The table records about 180,000 distinct CDR3 sequences, approximately 96% of them present only once. The material sequenced was CD4+ T cells from PBMCs. These receptors were collected from a human donor with multiple sclerosis.

The chain uses TRBV18 and TRBJ1-5, with 11 positions matching TRBD1. Germline V gene lookup returns CDR1 KGHSH and CDR2 LQKENI. This CDR3 contains 16 residues. The ends lost 6 bases at V and 5 bases at J; junction bases unmatched: 9. The CDR3: CASSGTGGLGHQPQHF. CDR3 sequence (DNA): TGTGCCAGCTCCGGGACAGGGGGTTTGGGCCATCAGCCCCAGCATTTT.

This clonotype was recorded only once. The chain links TRBV7-9 to TRBJ1-1; D is unclear. Germline loops: CDR1 SEHNR, CDR2 FQNEAQ (reference sequence). CDR3 length: 15 residues. V was clipped by 1 base and J by 0 bases, with 9 bases between them. CDR3 nucleotides: TGTGCCAGCAGCTTAGTGCCTGGGGTGAACACTGAAGCTTTCTTT. It codes for CASSLVPGVNTEAFF.